One TCR beta chain is described in this entry. Some clones are missing from TCRdb's copy, which holds only in-frame ones; the method was immunoSEQ multiplex PCR. In the table there are about 10,000 clones, over 90% of which are singletons. The source of the sample is a study of tumor T cells in aggressive B-cell lymphoma. Germline-derived CDR1 and CDR2 are SGHNT and YYREEE (reference sequence). The CDR3 consists of 15 residues. The V gene end was trimmed by 2 bases and the J gene end by 3 bases; junction bases not matched to a gene: 8. This receptor was obtained from an adult with diffuse large B cell lymphoma. This chain connects TRBV5-4 to TRBJ2-7; 7 bases match TRBD1. The sequenced material came from tumor tissue. The DNA for the CDR3 is TGTGCCAGCAGCTTCCGGGACAGTCCCTTCTACGAGCAGTACTTC. This translates into CASSFRDSPFYEQYF.